What follows are 22 T cell receptor beta chains derived from one specimen sequenced in a study of vaccination and CD4 T cells after COVID-19. TCRdb fed the PCR reads into MiXCR, producing one record per CDR3 protein. The sample has approximately 30,000 distinct CDR3 sequences; 51% are singletons. Time point in this sample: late sampling 161 to 241 days after vaccination in three convalescent patients. The sequences come from CD4+ T cells from blood, collected about 7 months after SARS-CoV-2 vaccination. These receptors all come from a human donor who had recovered from COVID-19.

The chain couples TRBV7-2 to TRBJ2-5; no clear D. Germline V lookup: CDR1 SGHTA, CDR2 FQGNSA. The CDR3 is made up of 11 amino acids. Trimming took 5 bases from V and 4 from J, leaving 5 bases between them. The CDR3 bases are TGTGCCAGCAGCAACCGAGAGACCCAGTACTTC. Amino acids: CASSNRETQYF.

The J gene is TRBJ2-1, the V gene TRBV6-1; D gene ambiguous. The V gene's germline CDR1 is MNHNS and CDR2 SASEGT. The CDR3 is 14 amino acids. The V end lost 9 bases, the J end lost 4 bases, and 16 bases lay between the germline ends. CDR3 region: CASKFLVGYNEQFF. CDR3 coding DNA: TGTGCCAGTAAATTTTTGGTTGGATACAATGAGCAGTTCTTC.

The genes are TRBV7-9 and TRBJ1-3; maybe TRBD1 (5 bases). Germline CDR1 is SEHNR and CDR2 is FQNEAQ (reference sequence). CDR3 size: 15 residues. V was shortened by 6 bases and J by 1 base, with 13 bases between the two germline ends. Written as DNA, the CDR3 is TGTGCCAGCAGAACGACAGAACATTCTGGAAACACCATATATTTT. This encodes CASRTTEHSGNTIYF.

There are a few counts of this clonotype. This chain connects TRBV7-9 to TRBJ1-5; tentatively, D is TRBD1 (6 bases). Germline CDR1 is SEHNR and CDR2 is FQNEAQ (reference sequence). This CDR3 contains 14 residues. Trimming took 5 bases from V and 7 from J, leaving 15 bases between them. The CDR3 protein is CASSDTEGVQPQHF. CDR3 sequence (DNA): TGTGCCAGCAGCGATACGGAGGGGGTACAGCCCCAGCATTTT.

Only a few counts were recorded for this clonotype. The J gene is TRBJ2-5, the V gene TRBV7-6, with D perhaps TRBD2 (6 bases). Trimming shortened V by 3 bases and J by 5 bases, and 19 bases separated the two germline ends. Germline V gives CDR1 SGHVS, CDR2 FNYEAQ. This CDR3 has 16 residues. The CDR3 nucleotides read TGTGCCAGCAGCTTTTCGGGGACGGGCGGAGGGGAGACCCAGTACTTC. It encodes CASSFSGTGGGETQYF.

This clonotype came up a few times. The chain uses TRBV7-3 and TRBJ2-1; D remains unclear. V was pared by 6 bases and J by 0 bases, with 12 bases between. CDR1 is SGHTA, CDR2 FQGTGA, per germline. This CDR3 is built from 15 residues. As DNA, the CDR3 is TGTGCCAGCAGTGACCAGCCGAGCTCCTACAATGAGCAGTTCTTC. Translated, it gives CASSDQPSSYNEQFF.

V usage is TRBV28 and J usage is TRBJ2-3, with D unclear. CDR3 length equals 17 residues. With 4 bases removed from V and 1 base from J, the gap between germline ends came to 18 bases. Per the germline V gene, CDR1 is MDHEN and CDR2 is SYDVKM. CDR3 bases: TGTGCCAGCAGTTCCCCCCGGTTCCAGGCGGGCACAGATACGCAGTATTTT. This codes for CASSSPRFQAGTDTQYF.

This clonotype turned up a few times. This rearrangement joins TRBV12-3 or TRBV12-4 to TRBJ1-1; D not resolved. Trimming shortened V by 5 bases and J by 1 base, and 2 bases separated the two germline ends. The CDR3 consists of 11 residues. CDR3 nucleotide sequence: TGTGCCAGCAGTCCGAACACTGAAGCTTTCTTT. It encodes CASSPNTEAFF.

V is TRBV20-1 and J is TRBJ2-7; no firm D call. The V end was cut by 0 bases, the J end by 6 bases, with 9 bases between. The CDR3 contains 12 residues. Germline CDR1 DFQATT, CDR2 SNEGSKA (reference sequence). The CDR3 nucleotides read TGCAGTGCTAGAGAAAAACCCCCCGAGCAGTACTTC. This codes for CSAREKPPEQYF.

V is TRBV5-4 and J is TRBJ1-2; 7 nucleotides align to TRBD1. Germline trimming cut 6 bases from V and 1 base from J; bases unmatched to any gene: 6. Germline CDR1 is SGHNT and CDR2 is YYREEE (reference sequence). The CDR3 consists of 14 residues. The CDR3 is CASNLDRRNYGYTF. CDR3 DNA: TGTGCCAGCAATCTGGACAGGCGTAACTATGGCTACACCTTC.

This clonotype was observed a handful of times. The rearrangement uses TRBV2 and TRBJ2-2; D remains unclear. CDR1 and CDR2 (germline): SNHLY, FYNNEI. V dropped 4 bases and J dropped 6 bases, with 9 bases sitting between them. This CDR3 is 13 amino acids long. The CDR3 loop reads CASSVESSGELFF. As DNA, the CDR3 is TGTGCCAGCAGTGTAGAGTCGTCCGGGGAGCTGTTTTTT.

V gene TRBV28 combines with J gene TRBJ1-5, with D perhaps TRBD1 (5 bases). The germline V gene has CDR1 MDHEN and CDR2 SYDVKM. The CDR3 consists of 15 residues. Trimming pared 6 bases from V and 1 base from J, leaving 13 bases between. CDR3 residues: CASRKHGGSNQPQHF. The DNA for the CDR3 is TGTGCCAGCAGGAAACACGGGGGGAGCAATCAGCCCCAGCATTTT.

This clonotype is deemed medium-sized. V usage is TRBV20-1 and J usage is TRBJ2-1, with no clear D. CDR1 is DFQATT and CDR2 is SNEGSKA in the germline V gene (reference sequence). CDR3 length equals 11 residues. V was shortened by 4 bases and J by 4 bases, with 5 bases between the two germline ends. Here the CDR3 reads CSANVYNEQFF. CDR3 bases: TGCAGTGCTAACGTGTACAATGAGCAGTTCTTC.

This clonotype has a handful of counts. The chain links TRBV28 to TRBJ2-1, with 7 bases aligning to TRBD2. Germline V gives CDR1 MDHEN, CDR2 SYDVKM. This CDR3 region has 13 residues. Trimming cost V 6 bases and J 11 bases; bases outside gene matches: 10. Written as DNA, the CDR3 is TGTGCCAGCAGCCCAATGTGGCGGGAGCAGCAGTTCTTC. Translating it yields CASSPMWREQQFF.

This chain uses TRBV2 with TRBJ1-1; perhaps TRBD1 as D (5 bases). The V and J ends lost 4 bases and 3 bases respectively, with 12 bases between them. Germline V gene lookup returns CDR1 SNHLY and CDR2 FYNNEI. The CDR3 has 14 residues. CDR3 amino acids: CASSAESGHTEAFF. CDR3 DNA sequence: TGTGCCAGCAGTGCGGAGTCGGGGCACACTGAAGCTTTCTTT.

The CDR3 sequence is CASKPPSGGRAREQYF. The CDR3 region has the DNA TGTGCCAGCAAACCACCTTCGGGCGGGAGGGCGAGGGAGCAGTACTTC. V gene TRBV6-1 combines with J gene TRBJ2-7; 9 nucleotides line up with TRBD2. The CDR3 loop spans 16 amino acids. V lost 7 bases to trimming and J lost 7 bases; unmatched junction nucleotides: 17. Germline loops: CDR1 MNHNS, CDR2 SASEGT.

The chain employs TRBV28 and TRBJ2-2; D not certain. Germline CDR1 and CDR2: MDHEN and SYDVKM. Trimming pared 8 bases from V and 2 bases from J, leaving 12 bases between. This CDR3 comprises 14 residues. The CDR3 protein is CASSGGLNTGELFF. CDR3 DNA sequence: TGTGCCAGCTCCGGTGGGCTAAACACCGGGGAGCTGTTTTTT.

This sequence joins TRBV5-4 and TRBJ1-1; D remains unclear. The length of the CDR3 is 14 residues. V shed 0 bases and J shed 1 base, with 7 bases lying between them. The germline CDR1 and CDR2 sequences are SGHNT and YYREEE (reference sequence). The CDR3 DNA sequence: TGTGCCAGCAGCTTGGGTCCAGGGAACACTGAAGCTTTCTTT. This gives the protein CASSLGPGNTEAFF.

This clonotype was counted once. CDR3 in amino acids: CASSAEGDSGSLNEQFF. CDR3 nucleotide sequence: TGTGCCAGCAGCGCCGAGGGGGATAGCGGGAGTCTCAATGAGCAGTTCTTC. The gene calls are TRBV7-9 and TRBJ2-1; 9 bases map to TRBD2. The CDR3 is 17 amino acids. V shed 5 bases and J 6 bases; nucleotides not matched to a gene: 14. Germline V gives CDR1 SEHNR, CDR2 FQNEAQ (reference sequence).

The V call is TRBV28, the J call TRBJ2-3, with D uncertain. Trimming left V 3 bases short and J 1 base short, with 14 bases between. This CDR3 is 16 amino acids long. Germline V gene lookup returns CDR1 MDHEN and CDR2 SYDVKM. The CDR3 sequence is CASSFSGRRRTDTQYF. CDR3 in DNA: TGTGCCAGCAGTTTTTCGGGCAGGAGACGCACAGATACGCAGTATTTT.

This clonotype was seen only a few times. This chain uses TRBV6-2 or TRBV6-3 with TRBJ1-2, with TRBD1 matching 10 bases. The germline V gene has CDR1 MNHEY and CDR2 SVGEGT. Germline trimming cut 2 bases from V and 6 bases from J; bases unmatched to any gene: 3. This CDR3 region has 14 residues. The CDR3 DNA reads as TGTGCCAGCAGTTACGATGGGACAGGGGATGGCTACACCTTC. It specifies CASSYDGTGDGYTF.

This rearrangement joins TRBV28 to TRBJ1-1, with 8 bases that match TRBD1. This CDR3 is built from 14 residues. V was clipped by 5 bases and J by 6 bases; unmatched bases: 8. Germline CDR1 reads MDHEN; CDR2 reads SYDVKM. CDR3 sequence reads: CASSQGTGGAEAFF. CDR3 nucleotide sequence: TGTGCCAGCAGTCAGGGGACAGGCGGGGCTGAAGCTTTCTTT.